The T cell receptor (beta chain) described here comes from a study of regulatory T cells in long-lasting Graves disease. Comments on this clonotype: At one of its ends the junction is not consistent with the germline gene, which may arise from a read error.

The length of the CDR3 is 13 residues. CDR1 is SEHNR and CDR2 is FQNEAQ in the germline V gene (reference sequence). Specified time point: newly diagnosed GD, antithyroid drugs for less than 3 months. TCR sequences were obtained from RNA taken from PBMCs. Construction of TCR beta libraries relied on iRepertoire HTBI primers and on Arm-PCR targeting CDR3 regions. TCRdb fed the multiplex PCR reads into MiXCR, producing one record per CDR3 protein. The repertoire consists of around 450,000 distinct CDR3 sequences, with roughly 15% occurring once and the leading ten covering over 9%. The same specimen was also included in a second study, on T cells in Graves' hyperthyroidism and ophthalmopathy.

The source was peripheral blood mononuclear cells (PBMCs), collected at new diagnosis, from a patient treated with antithyroid drugs. The chain carries TRBV7-9 and TRBJ1-1, with 7 bases identical to TRBD1. The TCR originated in a man aged 35-49 years with Graves disease. CDR3 protein: CAGSPPKGAEAFF. The CDR3 DNA is TGTGCCGGCAGCCCCCCCAAGGGGGCAGAAGCTTTCTTT. Based on the CDR3 plus reference TRBV7-9 and TRBJ1-1, the full variable domain is DTGVSQNPRHKITKRGQNVTFRCDPISEHNRLYWYRQTLGQGPEFLTYFQNEAQLEKSRLLSDRFSAERPKGSFSTLEIQRTEQGDSAMYLCAGSPPKGAEAFFGQGTRLTVV.